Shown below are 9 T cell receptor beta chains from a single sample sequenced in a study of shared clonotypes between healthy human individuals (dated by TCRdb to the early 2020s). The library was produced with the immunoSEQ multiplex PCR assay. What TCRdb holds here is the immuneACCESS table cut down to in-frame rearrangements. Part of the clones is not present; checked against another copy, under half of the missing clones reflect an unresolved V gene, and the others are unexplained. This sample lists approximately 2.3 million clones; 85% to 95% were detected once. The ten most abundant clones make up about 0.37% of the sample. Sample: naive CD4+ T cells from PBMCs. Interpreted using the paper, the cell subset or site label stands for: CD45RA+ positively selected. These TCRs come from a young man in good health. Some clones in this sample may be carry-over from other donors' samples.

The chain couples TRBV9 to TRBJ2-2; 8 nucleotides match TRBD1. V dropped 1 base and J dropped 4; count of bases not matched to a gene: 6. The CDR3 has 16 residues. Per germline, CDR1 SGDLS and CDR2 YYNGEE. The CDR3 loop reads CASSVRTGLSTGELFF. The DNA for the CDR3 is TGTGCCAGCAGCGTACGGACAGGGTTGAGCACCGGGGAGCTGTTTTTT.

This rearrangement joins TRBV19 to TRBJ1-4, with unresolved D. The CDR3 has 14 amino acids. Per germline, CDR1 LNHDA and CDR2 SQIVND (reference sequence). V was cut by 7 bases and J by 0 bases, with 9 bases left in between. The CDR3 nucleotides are TGTGCCAGTACGAACACAGCAACTAATGAAAAACTGTTTTTT. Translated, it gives CASTNTATNEKLFF.

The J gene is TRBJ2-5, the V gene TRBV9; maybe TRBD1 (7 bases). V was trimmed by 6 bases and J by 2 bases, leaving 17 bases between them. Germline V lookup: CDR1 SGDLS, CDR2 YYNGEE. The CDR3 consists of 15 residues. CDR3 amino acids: CASTGGAGGQETQYF. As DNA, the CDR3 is TGTGCCAGCACGGGCGGGGCAGGGGGACAAGAGACCCAGTACTTC.

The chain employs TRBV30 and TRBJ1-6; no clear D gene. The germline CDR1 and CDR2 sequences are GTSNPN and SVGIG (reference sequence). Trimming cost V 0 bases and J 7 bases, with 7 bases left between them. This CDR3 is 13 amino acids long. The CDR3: CAWSVRKNSPLHF. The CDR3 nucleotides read TGTGCCTGGAGTGTAAGGAAGAATTCACCCCTCCACTTT.

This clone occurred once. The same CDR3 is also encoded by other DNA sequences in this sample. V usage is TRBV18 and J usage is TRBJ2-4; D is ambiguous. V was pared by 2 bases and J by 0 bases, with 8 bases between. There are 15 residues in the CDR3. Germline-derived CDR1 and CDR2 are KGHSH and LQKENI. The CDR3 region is CASSPGQLAKNIQYF. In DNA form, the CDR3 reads TGTGCCAGCTCACCAGGGCAGCTAGCCAAAAACATTCAGTACTTC.

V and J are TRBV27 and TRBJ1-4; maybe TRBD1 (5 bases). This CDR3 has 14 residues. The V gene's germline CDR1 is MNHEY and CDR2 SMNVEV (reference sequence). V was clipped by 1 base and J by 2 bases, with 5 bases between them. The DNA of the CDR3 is TGTGCCAGCAGTTTATGGGGGACTAATGAAAAACTGTTTTTT. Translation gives CASSLWGTNEKLFF.

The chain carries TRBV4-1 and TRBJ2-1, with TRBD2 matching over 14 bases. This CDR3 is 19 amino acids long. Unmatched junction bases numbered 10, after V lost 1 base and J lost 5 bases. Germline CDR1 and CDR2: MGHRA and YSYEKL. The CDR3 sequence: CASSQAKGTSGRFNNEQFF. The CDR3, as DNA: TGCGCCAGCAGCCAAGCCAAAGGGACTAGCGGGAGATTCAACAATGAGCAGTTCTTC.

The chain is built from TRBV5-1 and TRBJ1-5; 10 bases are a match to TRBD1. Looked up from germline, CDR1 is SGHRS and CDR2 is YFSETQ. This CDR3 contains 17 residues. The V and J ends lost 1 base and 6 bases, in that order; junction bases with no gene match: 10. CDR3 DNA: TGCGCCAGCAGCTTGTCCCCCCGGACAGGGGGTCGTCAGCCCCAGCATTTT. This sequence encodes CASSLSPRTGGRQPQHF.

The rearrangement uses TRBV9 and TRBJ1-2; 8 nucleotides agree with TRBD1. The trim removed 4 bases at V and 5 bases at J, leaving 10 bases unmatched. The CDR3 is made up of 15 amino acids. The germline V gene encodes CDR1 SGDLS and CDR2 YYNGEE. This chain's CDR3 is CASSTTDRVIYGYTF. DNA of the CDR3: TGTGCCAGCAGCACCACGGACAGGGTCATATATGGCTACACCTTC.